This section outlines one T cell receptor beta chain sequence together with its context. The ends lost 6 bases at V and 0 bases at J; junction bases unmatched: 11. The CDR3 loop spans 16 amino acids. Germline assignment: CDR1 MDHEN and CDR2 SYDVKM. The data belong to a study of T cell changes during pregnancy in multiple sclerosis. TCRdb keeps only in-frame clones here, not all; method: immunoSEQ multiplex PCR. The sample yields 55,000 to 65,000 clones, approximately 92% seen once. V and J are TRBV28 and TRBJ2-7; 7 bases line up with TRBD2. Sequencing was performed on CD4+ T cells from peripheral blood mononuclear cells, taken before pregnancy. The receptor comes from a female donor with multiple sclerosis, enrolled in a pregnancy study. Here the CDR3 DNA reads TGTGCCAGCAGCTACAGGCTAACTAGCGACTCCTACGAGCAGTACTTC. This encodes CASSYRLTSDSYEQYF.